This TCR beta chain appears in the sequencing data of a study of cytomegalovirus exposure and HLA in healthy donors. Clones were read by immunoSEQ multiplex PCR, and TCRdb kept only the in-frame ones, dropping some. The sample lists 150,000 to 200,000 clones; more than 70% were seen once. What was sequenced was PBMCs. This sequence originates from a man aged 25 to 45 in good health and CMV-seropositive.

The CDR3 region has the DNA TGTGCCAGCAGCTCGCGGGGAAACACCATATATTTT. Protein product: CASSSRGNTIYF. J is TRBJ1-3 and V is TRBV7-7; D gene unclear. Germline CDR1 and CDR2: SSHAT and FNYEAQ (reference sequence). The V and J ends lost 4 bases and 4 bases respectively, with 5 bases between them. The CDR3 runs 12 residues.